This T cell receptor beta chain was recovered during a study of shared clonotypes between healthy human individuals (dated by TCRdb to 2020 to 2021). Notes on the research overall: A couple of women and a few men aged 18 to 49 years were included in the cohort. Between about 0.8 and 9.5 billion PBMCs per donor were obtained by leukapheresis. The study deeply sequenced blood TCR repertoires of about five healthy adults to estimate repertoire size and the extent of clonotype sharing between individuals. For each donor, CD4 naive and CD4 memory were each run on three plates, CD8 naive on two plates, and CD8 memory on one plate. To increase sequencing depth and limit assay-specific biases, different laboratories used diverse techniques to prepare libraries and sequence TCR repertoires. Study-wide conclusions, independent of this receptor: Because the study included a small number of donors, the genetic and exposure-history diversity represented was limited. Rarefaction of sorted-subset datasets indicated incomplete sequencing despite the large sequencing depth. Sampling was restricted to blood, and TCR repertoires in tissues likely differ from the TCR repertoires found in blood. Naive subsets generally had larger estimated clonotype richness than memory subsets. Clonotypes shared by all four sorted-subset donors showed higher generation probabilities than non-shared clonotypes. Pairwise subsampling indicated that sequencing depth was expected to affect the degree of clonotype sharing among donors. Sharing across a few donors was observed for 5% to 6.5% of naive CD4, over 3% of naive CD8, 2% to 2.5% of memory CD4, and approximately 0.41% of memory CD8 clonotypes.

Regarding this clone: This receptor's antigen is unknown. Qualities for individual bases were not recorded, and no much larger clone is one base off.

The donors were healthy, HIV-negative adults who had no recently reported acute infections or vaccinations. Every donor was a Caucasian adult living in Nashville, Tennessee, USA. CD4+ T cells were enriched by magnetic negative selection; naive cells were then positively selected on CD45RA, and the negative fraction formed the memory subset. After blood collection by leukapheresis, PBMCs were isolated using Ficoll-Histopaque density gradient centrifugation and then cryopreserved in the vapor phase of liquid nitrogen. Analytical flow cytometry was used to check the purity and quantity of every magnetically sorted T cell population. Genomic DNA was isolated from every sorted fraction and measured by UV absorbance on a Nanodrop 2000c. For CDR1 and CDR2, the germline V gene lists SGHTA and FQGNSA. Between the V and J ends, shortened by 6 bases and 0 bases respectively, the junction contains 8 bases. The CDR3, cysteine through phenylalanine, is 14 amino acids long. Only CDR3 DNA is held: 42 bases, read in frame from base 1.

Using the deep immunoSEQ assay, multiplex PCR amplified TCR CDR3 regions from genomic DNA. Genomic DNA extracted from each cell subset was distributed evenly over all wells of several immunoSEQ 96-well plates, and each plate served as one replicate. For sorted subsets, around 200 ng genomic DNA, equal to about 30,000 T cell genomes, was loaded into each replicate PCR. Purified libraries were measured with a Qubit 3.0 fluorometer, size-checked on a Bioanalyzer 2100, and measured again with the KAPA Library Quantification kit. Each immunoSEQ 96-well plate was sequenced on its own single-read 150-cycle Illumina NextSeq 550 flow cell. On the study's bioinformatics: Because the immunoSEQ output included only junctional sequences and no quality scores, the filtering could not be the same as the filtering used for full-length reads. Sequences were annotated with PyIR, a Python wrapper for IgBLAST v1.9, using IMGT germline references to assign V/J genes and CDR3. Reads were filtered out if the reads had weak V/J assignments (E-value above 1e-6), no CDR3, stop codons, out-of-frame junctions, or ambiguous translated residues. A V3J clonotype was defined by an identical inferred V gene, J gene, and CDR3 amino acid sequence. Percentage overlap between repertoires was calculated by dividing the number of shared unique clonotypes by the size of the smaller repertoire. RTK rarefaction, the Chao1 estimator, and Recon v2.1 estimates of unobserved clonotypes were used to assess repertoire richness. For all TCRbeta clonotypes obtained by the gDNA method from a few donors, generation probabilities were computed with OLGA. This is the immuneACCESS table as TCRdb keeps it, with only in-frame sequences that have V and J called. A part of the clones is gone; compared with another copy, unresolved V genes explain less than half, and the rest is unexplained. V, J and clone size derive from that table, while D and trimming were established from the DNA sequence. A total of about 980,000 clones appear in this sample, 70% to 85% of them only once. The biggest ten clones account for about 1.5% of the sample.

The receptor's source is a man younger than 35 in good health. The sequence links TRBV7-2 to TRBJ2-2; the D gene cannot be named for sure. The sample consisted of memory CD4+ T cells sorted from blood. The meaning of the sample's cell subset or site label: CD45RA-negative fraction. The sequenced DNA: TGTGCCAGCAGTCCCACATCGAACACCGGGGAGCTGTTTTTT. Translated, this gives CASSPTSNTGELFF.